Listed here is a single T cell receptor beta chain. The record originates from a study of shared clonotypes between healthy human individuals. Several immunoSEQ plates held equal portions of the genomic DNA taken from each subset. The method was immunoSEQ multiplex PCR; TCRdb's version includes in-frame clones alone and lacks a portion of them. The sample has fewer than 550,000 clones; about 75% are singletons. V was clipped by 1 base and J by 6 bases, with 16 bases between them. This CDR3 contains 15 residues. Germline values: CDR1 SGHAT, CDR2 FQNNGV. The sequence was obtained from a woman aged 40-49 years in good health. Some clones in this sample may be carry-over from other donors' samples. The J gene is TRBJ2-7, the V gene TRBV11-2; D may be TRBD2 (6 bases). Sequencing used PBMCs. For the CDR3, the DNA is TGTGCCAGCAGCTTAGTTGCCGGGAGTGCTTTCGAGCAGTACTTC. Amino acids: CASSLVAGSAFEQYF.